Listed below are T cell receptor beta chains from one sample, sequenced in a study of blood T cell repertoires in COVID-19. Repertoires were generated with immunoSEQ multiplex PCR, while TCRdb's copy carries only in-frame clones and drops some. The table lists about 210,000 clones, almost 85% of them singletons. The specimen sequenced was peripheral blood. The receptor source for this set is a woman aged 45-60 years with active or convalescent COVID-19. Each CDR3 is given with its conserved first and last residue. The D gene is left open where the match is weak. The listing skips clone size in some rows; elsewhere it reads once, few, many or a size class.

size | J | D | V | CDR3 | DNA
. | TRBJ2-7 | TRBD1 | TRBV5-4 | CASSSATGTYEQYF | TGTGCCAGCAGCTCAGCGACAGGGACCTACGAGCAGTACTTC
. | TRBJ1-1 | . | TRBV24-1 | CATSDFRNTEAFF | TGTGCCACCAGTGATTTTAGGAACACTGAAGCTTTCTTT
. | TRBJ2-5 | . | TRBV28 | CASSNPGNAALRETQYF | TGTGCCAGCAGTAACCCCGGGAACGCAGCGCTGCGGGAGACCCAGTACTTC
few | TRBJ2-7 | TRBD1 | TRBV28 | CASSPLGGTGAYEQYF | TGTGCCAGCAGCCCCCTCGGAGGGACAGGGGCCTACGAGCAGTACTTC
once | TRBJ2-7 | TRBD2 | TRBV27 | CASRGTSGRAYEQYF | TGTGCCAGCAGGGGAACTAGCGGGAGGGCCTACGAGCAGTACTTC
. | TRBJ2-4 | TRBD2 | TRBV5-4 | CASSLGGLAGVLAKNIQYF | TGTGCCAGCAGCTTGGGGGGACTAGCGGGGGTCCTAGCCAAAAACATTCAGTACTTC
. | TRBJ2-5 | . | TRBV5-1 | CASRGRTAQETQYF | TGCGCCAGCAGAGGCCGGACAGCCCAAGAGACCCAGTACTTC
few | TRBJ2-1 | . | TRBV5-1 | CASRFKADSYYNEQFF | TGCGCCAGCAGGTTCAAAGCGGATTCATACTACAATGAGCAGTTCTTC
. | TRBJ2-1 | . | TRBV10-1 | CASSEELNEQFF | TGCGCCAGCAGTGAAGAGCTTAACGAGCAGTTCTTC
. | TRBJ1-1 | TRBD1 | TRBV6-2/TRBV6-3 | CASSPTGTGGVGTEAFF | TGTGCCAGCAGCCCTACCGGGACAGGGGGCGTCGGTACTGAAGCTTTCTTT
. | TRBJ1-1 | . | TRBV9 | CASSPTGGTEAFF | TGTGCCAGCAGCCCGACGGGGGGGACTGAAGCTTTCTTT
. | TRBJ1-1 | . | TRBV5-1 | CASSLDTTSNTEAFF | TGCGCCAGCAGCTTGGACACTACTTCGAACACTGAAGCTTTCTTT
. | TRBJ2-7 | TRBD2 | TRBV7-2 | CASSLDSGGREQYF | TGTGCCAGCAGCTTAGACTCGGGAGGGCGCGAGCAGTACTTC
. | TRBJ1-1 | TRBD1 | TRBV15 | CATSRALTTGPAFF | TGTGCCACCAGCAGAGCTCTAACGACAGGGCCAGCTTTCTTT
once | TRBJ2-1 | TRBD2 | TRBV20-1 | CSASRLAGLIDEQFF | TGCAGTGCTAGTAGACTAGCGGGGTTGATCGATGAGCAGTTCTTC